Listed below are T cell receptor beta chains from one sample, sequenced in a study of control samples from healthy donors and cancer patients. Sequencing was performed with immunoSEQ multiplex PCR; in TCRdb, only in-frame clones are kept and a portion is missing. The sample has about 88,000 clones, roughly 93% seen once; the top ten hold around 8.5%. Sequenced sample: blood. The receptors come from a man aged 18 to 29 in good health. Both conserved end residues are part of each CDR3. A D gene is named only where the DNA matches it firmly. For some rows the clone size is stated as once, few or many, or as a class when expanded; others skip it.

TRBV27,TRBD1,-,TRBJ2-5,TGTGCCAGCAGTTTAACCGGGACAGTCCAAGAGACCCAGTACTTC,CASSLTGTVQETQYF
TRBV19,-,-,TRBJ2-2,TGTGCCAGTAGTGTTGACAAGTTACCGAACACCGGGGAGCTGTTTTTT,CASSVDKLPNTGELFF
TRBV30,TRBD2,-,TRBJ2-1,TGTGCCTGGAGCGATATATGGACTAGCGATGAGCAGTTCTTC,CAWSDIWTSDEQFF
TRBV18,TRBD1,-,TRBJ1-3,TGTGCCAGCTCGCCCGGGACAGGCGGAAACACCATATATTTT,CASSPGTGGNTIYF
TRBV5-5,-,-,TRBJ2-5,TGTGCCAGCAGCTTGAGGTCGGGACGCCAAGAGACCCAGTACTTC,CASSLRSGRQETQYF
TRBV19,-,-,TRBJ2-7,TGTGCCAGTAGAAGCCTAGGGAATTACGAGCAGTACTTC,CASRSLGNYEQYF
TRBV18,-,-,TRBJ1-3,TGTGCCAGCTCAACAAGGACAGTCGAGGACACCATATATTTT,CASSTRTVEDTIYF
TRBV20-1,-,-,TRBJ2-3,TGCAGTGCTAGTGAGGGAAGCACAGATACGCAGTATTTT,CSASEGSTDTQYF
TRBV13,TRBD2,once,TRBJ2-3,TGTGCCAGCAGCTTACTAGCGGGTATGACAGATACGCAGTATTTT,CASSLLAGMTDTQYF
TRBV7-3,TRBD1,-,TRBJ1-2,TGTGCCAGCAGCCCAACCGGGACAGGGGGCCTTTCGGACTATGGCTACACCTTC,CASSPTGTGGLSDYGYTF
TRBV7-9,-,once,TRBJ1-1,TGTGCCAGCAGCCCGGGGCCCCCCGGAGGAGCTTTCTTT,CASSPGPPGGAFF
TRBV2,-,-,TRBJ1-1,TGTGCCAGCAGTCATGGGCAGCCTGAAGCTTTCTTT,CASSHGQPEAFF
TRBV29-1,-,once,TRBJ1-5,TGCAGCGTTGCCGATCCCGGGGAGCAGCCCCAGCATTTT,CSVADPGEQPQHF